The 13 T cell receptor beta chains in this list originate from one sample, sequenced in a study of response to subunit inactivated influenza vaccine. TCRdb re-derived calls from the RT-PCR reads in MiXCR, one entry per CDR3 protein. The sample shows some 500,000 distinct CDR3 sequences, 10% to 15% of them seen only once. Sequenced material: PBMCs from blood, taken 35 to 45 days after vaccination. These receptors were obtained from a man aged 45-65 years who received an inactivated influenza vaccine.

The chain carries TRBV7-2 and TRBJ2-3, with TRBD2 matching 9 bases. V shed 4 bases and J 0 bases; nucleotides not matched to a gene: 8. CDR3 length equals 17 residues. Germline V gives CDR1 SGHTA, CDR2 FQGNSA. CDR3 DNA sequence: TGTGCCAGCAGCTCCGGGACTAGCAGAACTAGCACAGATACGCAGTATTTT. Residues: CASSSGTSRTSTDTQYF.

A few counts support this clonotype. CDR3 region: CASSRRGSEAFF. The CDR3 DNA reads as TGTGCCAGCAGCCGACGGGGGAGTGAAGCTTTCTTT. This chain joins TRBV6-2 or TRBV6-3 and TRBJ1-1; D might be TRBD1 (5 bases). The CDR3 consists of 12 residues. Per the germline V gene, CDR1 is MNHEY and CDR2 is SVGEGT. V gave up 6 bases and J gave up 7 bases, with 12 bases separating them.

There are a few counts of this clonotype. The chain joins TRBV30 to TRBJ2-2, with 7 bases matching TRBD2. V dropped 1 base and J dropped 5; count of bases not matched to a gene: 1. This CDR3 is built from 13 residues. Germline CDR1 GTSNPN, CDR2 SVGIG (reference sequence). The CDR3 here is CAWSGGGTGELFF. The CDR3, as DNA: TGTGCCTGGAGTGGGGGGGGGACCGGGGAGCTGTTTTTT. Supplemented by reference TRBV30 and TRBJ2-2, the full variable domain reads SQTIHQWPATLVQPVGSPLSLECTVEGTSNPNLYWYRQAAGRGLQLLFYSVGIGQISSEVPQNLSASRPQDRQFILSSKKLLLSDSGFYLCAWSGGGTGELFFGEGSRLTVL.

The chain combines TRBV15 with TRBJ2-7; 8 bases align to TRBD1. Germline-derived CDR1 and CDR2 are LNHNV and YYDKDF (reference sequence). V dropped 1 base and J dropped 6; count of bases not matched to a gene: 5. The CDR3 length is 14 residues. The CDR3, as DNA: TGTGCCACCAGCAGAGTGACAGGGGAATTCGAGCAGTACTTC. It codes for CATSRVTGEFEQYF. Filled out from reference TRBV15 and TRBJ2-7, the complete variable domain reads DAMVIQNPRYQVTQFGKPVTLSCSQTLNHNVMYWYQQKSSQAPKLLFHYYDKDFNNEADTPDNFQSRRPNTSFCFLDIRSPGLGDTAMYLCATSRVTGEFEQYFGPGTRLTVT.

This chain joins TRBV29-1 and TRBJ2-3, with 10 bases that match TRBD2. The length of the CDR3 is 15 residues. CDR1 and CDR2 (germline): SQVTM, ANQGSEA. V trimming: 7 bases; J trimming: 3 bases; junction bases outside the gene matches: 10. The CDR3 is CSAGASGSRTDTQYF. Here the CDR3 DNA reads TGCAGCGCTGGGGCTAGCGGGAGTAGGACAGATACGCAGTATTTT.

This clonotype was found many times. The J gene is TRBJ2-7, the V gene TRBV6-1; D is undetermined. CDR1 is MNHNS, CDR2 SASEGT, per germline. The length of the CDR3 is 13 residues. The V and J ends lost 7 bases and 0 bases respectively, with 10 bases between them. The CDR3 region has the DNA TGTGCCAGCAAGGAACGAAGCTCCTACGAGCAGTACTTC. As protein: CASKERSSYEQYF.

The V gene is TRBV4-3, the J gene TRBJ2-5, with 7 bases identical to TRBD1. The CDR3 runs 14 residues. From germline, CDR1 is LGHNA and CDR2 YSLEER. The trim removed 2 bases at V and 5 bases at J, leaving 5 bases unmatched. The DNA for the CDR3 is TGCGCCAGCAGCCAAAACGACAGGGCCGAGACCCAGTACTTC. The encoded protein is CASSQNDRAETQYF.

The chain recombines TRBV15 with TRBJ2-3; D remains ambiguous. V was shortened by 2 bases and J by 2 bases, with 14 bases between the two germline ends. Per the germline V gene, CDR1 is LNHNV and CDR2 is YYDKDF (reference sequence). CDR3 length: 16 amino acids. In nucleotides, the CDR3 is TGTGCCACCAGCAGATCCTCAGGTTTTCTCACAGATACGCAGTATTTT. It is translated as CATSRSSGFLTDTQYF.

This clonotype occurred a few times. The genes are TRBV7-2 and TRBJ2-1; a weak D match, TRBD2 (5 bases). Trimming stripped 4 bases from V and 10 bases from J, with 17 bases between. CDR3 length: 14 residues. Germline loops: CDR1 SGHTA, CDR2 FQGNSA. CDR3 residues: CASSSRGSRGEQFF. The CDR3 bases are TGTGCCAGCAGCTCCCGAGGGAGCCGAGGGGAGCAGTTCTTC.

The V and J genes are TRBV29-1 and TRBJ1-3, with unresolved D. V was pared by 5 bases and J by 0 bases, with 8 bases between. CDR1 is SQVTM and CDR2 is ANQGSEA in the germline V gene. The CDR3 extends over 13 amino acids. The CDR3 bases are TGCAGCGTTCAGAATCCCTCTGGAAACACCATATATTTT. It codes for CSVQNPSGNTIYF.

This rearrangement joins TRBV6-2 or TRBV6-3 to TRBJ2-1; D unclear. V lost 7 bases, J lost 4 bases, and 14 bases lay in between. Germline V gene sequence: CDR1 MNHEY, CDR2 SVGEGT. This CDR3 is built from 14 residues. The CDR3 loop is CASTYPGPYNEQFF. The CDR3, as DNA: TGTGCCAGCACCTACCCCGGCCCTTACAATGAGCAGTTCTTC.

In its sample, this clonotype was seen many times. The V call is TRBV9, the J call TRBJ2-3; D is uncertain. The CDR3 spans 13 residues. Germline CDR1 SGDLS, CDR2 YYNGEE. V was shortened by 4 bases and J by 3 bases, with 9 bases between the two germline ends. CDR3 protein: CASSPIRTDTQYF. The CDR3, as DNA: TGTGCCAGCAGCCCTATCAGGACAGATACGCAGTATTTT. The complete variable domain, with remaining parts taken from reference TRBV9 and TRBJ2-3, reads DSGVTQTPKHLITATGQRVTLRCSPRSGDLSVYWYQQSLDQGLQFLIQYYNGEERAKGNILERFSAQQFPDLHSELNLSSLELGDSALYFCASSPIRTDTQYFGPGTRLTVL.

The CDR3 spells CASSFIAGEIYEQYF. The CDR3 region has the DNA TGTGCCAGCAGTTTTATTGCGGGTGAGATCTACGAGCAGTACTTC. This chain links TRBV27 with TRBJ2-7; D might be TRBD2 (5 bases). The CDR3 spans 15 residues. Germline V gene data show CDR1 as MNHEY and CDR2 as SMNVEV (reference sequence). V was cut by 3 bases and J by 3 bases, with 15 bases left in between.